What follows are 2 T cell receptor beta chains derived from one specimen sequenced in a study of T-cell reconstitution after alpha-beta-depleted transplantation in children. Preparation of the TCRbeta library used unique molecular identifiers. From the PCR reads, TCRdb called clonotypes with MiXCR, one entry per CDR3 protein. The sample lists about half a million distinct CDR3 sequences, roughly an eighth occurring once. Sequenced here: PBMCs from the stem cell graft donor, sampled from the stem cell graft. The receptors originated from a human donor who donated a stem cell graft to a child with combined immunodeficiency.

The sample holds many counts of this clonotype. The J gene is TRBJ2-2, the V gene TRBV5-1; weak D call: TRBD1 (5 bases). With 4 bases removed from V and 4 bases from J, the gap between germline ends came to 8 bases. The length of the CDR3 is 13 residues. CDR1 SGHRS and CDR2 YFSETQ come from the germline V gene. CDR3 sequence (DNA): TGCGCCAGCAGCCCCGACAGCACCGGGGAGCTGTTTTTT. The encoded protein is CASSPDSTGELFF.

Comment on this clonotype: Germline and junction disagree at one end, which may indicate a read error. For the CDR3, the DNA is TGTGCCTGCAGCCAAGATTTCACTAGCGGGGCCTACAATGAGCAGTTCTTC. Protein sequence: CACSQDFTSGAYNEQFF. The chain links TRBV3-1 to TRBJ2-1; 10 positions match TRBD2. CDR1 is LGHDT and CDR2 is YNNKEL in the germline V gene (reference sequence). The CDR3 is 17 residues long.